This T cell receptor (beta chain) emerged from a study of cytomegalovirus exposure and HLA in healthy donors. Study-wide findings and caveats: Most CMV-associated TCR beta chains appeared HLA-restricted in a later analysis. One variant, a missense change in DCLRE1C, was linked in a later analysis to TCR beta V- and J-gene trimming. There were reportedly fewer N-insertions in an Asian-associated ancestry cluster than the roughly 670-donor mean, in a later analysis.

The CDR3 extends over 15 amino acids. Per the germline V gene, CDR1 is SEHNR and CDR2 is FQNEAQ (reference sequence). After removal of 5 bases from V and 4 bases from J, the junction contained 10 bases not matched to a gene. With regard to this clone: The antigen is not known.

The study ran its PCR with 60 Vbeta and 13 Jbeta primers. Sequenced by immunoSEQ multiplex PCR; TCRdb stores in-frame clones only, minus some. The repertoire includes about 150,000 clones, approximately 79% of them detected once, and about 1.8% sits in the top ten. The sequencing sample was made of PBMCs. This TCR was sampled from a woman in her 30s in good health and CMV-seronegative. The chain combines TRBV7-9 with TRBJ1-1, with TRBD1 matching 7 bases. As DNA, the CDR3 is TGTGCCAGCAGCCCCACCAGGGGGGTTGGCACTGAAGCTTTCTTT. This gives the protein CASSPTRGVGTEAFF.